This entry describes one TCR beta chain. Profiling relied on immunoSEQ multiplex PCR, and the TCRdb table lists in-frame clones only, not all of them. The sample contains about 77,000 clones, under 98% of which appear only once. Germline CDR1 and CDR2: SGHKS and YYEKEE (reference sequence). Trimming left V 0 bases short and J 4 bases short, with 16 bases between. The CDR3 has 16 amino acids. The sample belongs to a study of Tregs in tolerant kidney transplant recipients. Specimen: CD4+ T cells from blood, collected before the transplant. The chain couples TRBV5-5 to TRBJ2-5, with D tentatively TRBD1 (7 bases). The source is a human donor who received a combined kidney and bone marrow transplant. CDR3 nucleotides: TGTGCCAGCAGCTTGGTTGTCAGGGGGGATCGAGAGACCCAGTACTTC. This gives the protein CASSLVVRGDRETQYF.